The 27 T cell receptor beta chains in this list originate from one sample, sequenced in a study of beta chain features in type 1 diabetes. The sequenced template was cDNA made from the entire isolated RNA. TCRdb's table, derived via immunoSEQ multiplex PCR, lists solely in-frame clones and lacks some. The table includes around 250,000 clones, 13% to 15% detected once. The sequenced sample was naive CD4+ T cells from blood. These receptors all come from a woman in her thirties or forties in good health.

V and J are TRBV10-3 and TRBJ2-1; 8 positions agree with TRBD2. From germline, CDR1 is ENHRY and CDR2 SYGVKD. J was trimmed by 8 bases and V by 7 bases; bases with no gene match: 7. This CDR3 has 13 residues. The CDR3 DNA is TGTGCCATCATGACGGGGGGGCTCGATGAGCAGTTCTTC. This codes for CAIMTGGLDEQFF.

V and J are TRBV18 and TRBJ2-5, with D perhaps TRBD2 (5 bases). V was pared by 1 base and J by 10 bases, with 13 bases between. From germline, CDR1 is KGHSH and CDR2 LQKENI. The CDR3 is made up of 13 amino acids. CDR3 in amino acids: CASSPRQDRDQYF. DNA of the CDR3: TGTGCCAGCTCACCACGTCAAGACCGGGACCAGTACTTC.

This clone has only a few counts. This chain uses TRBV6-6 with TRBJ1-2, with D uncertain. The CDR3 length is 14 residues. V lost 0 bases and J 3 bases, leaving 8 bases between the germline ends. Germline lookup yields CDR1 MNHNY and CDR2 SVGAGI (reference sequence). The CDR3 is CASSYSTEDYGYTF. As DNA, the CDR3 is TGTGCCAGCAGTTACTCAACGGAGGACTATGGCTACACCTTC.

The chain is built from TRBV5-1 and TRBJ2-5; 8 nucleotides align to TRBD1. The CDR3 runs to 15 residues. J gave up 5 bases and V 4 bases, and 10 bases lay outside the gene matches. Germline loops: CDR1 SGHRS, CDR2 YFSETQ. CDR3 sequence: CASSRLRGRGETQYF. For the CDR3, the DNA is TGCGCCAGCAGCCGTCTCAGGGGGCGAGGGGAGACCCAGTACTTC. The full variable domain, completed using reference TRBV5-1 and TRBJ2-5, is KAGVTQTPRYLIKTRGQQVTLSCSPISGHRSVSWYQQTPGQGLQFLFEYFSETQRNKGNFPGRFSGRQFSNSRSEMNVSTLELGDSALYLCASSRLRGRGETQYFGPGTRLLVL.

This clone was found a few times. The chain employs TRBV25-1 and TRBJ1-4; D remains ambiguous. The CDR3 has 15 residues. CDR1 MGHDK and CDR2 SYGVNS come from the germline V gene. Between the trimmed V and J ends, which lost 1 base and 3 bases, there was a span of 9 bases. This CDR3 is CASSESGVANEKLFF. In DNA form, the CDR3 reads TGTGCCAGCAGTGAATCCGGGGTAGCTAATGAAAAACTGTTTTTT. Combining the CDR3 with reference TRBV25-1 and TRBJ1-4 gives the whole variable domain EADIYQTPRYLVIGTGKKITLECSQTMGHDKMYWYQQDPGMELHLIHYSYGVNSTEKGDLSSESTVSRIRTEHFPLTLESARPSHTSQYLCASSESGVANEKLFFGSGTQLSVL.

This clone was observed a handful of times. The chain joins TRBV5-4 to TRBJ1-2; D remains ambiguous. Germline V gene sequence: CDR1 SGHNT, CDR2 YYREEE (reference sequence). Trimming stripped 4 bases from V and 6 bases from J, with 10 bases between. The CDR3 spans 12 residues. The CDR3 DNA is TGTGCCAGCAGCACGGAGAGGGATGGCTACACCTTC. Amino acids: CASSTERDGYTF.

This clone was counted a few times. The V gene is TRBV4-2, the J gene TRBJ2-7; TRBD2 matches 14 bases. The CDR3 contains 18 residues. The ends lost 0 bases at V and 0 bases at J; junction bases unmatched: 4. Germline V lookup: CDR1 LGHNA, CDR2 YNFKEQ. CDR3 coding DNA: TGTGCCAGCAGCCAAGATGGCGGGACTAGCGGGAGCTCCTACGAGCAGTACTTC. Translated, it gives CASSQDGGTSGSSYEQYF.

The chain has TRBV7-6 and TRBJ2-6; 8 positions match TRBD1. Unmatched junction bases numbered 4, after V lost 5 bases and J lost 1 base. The CDR3 length is 16 residues. CDR1 and CDR2 from the germline V gene are SGHVS and FNYEAQ. The CDR3 protein is CASSPDRVSGANVLTF. The CDR3 DNA is TGTGCCAGCAGCCCGGACAGGGTTTCTGGGGCCAACGTCCTGACTTTC.

In its sample, this clone was seen once. The genes are TRBV5-6 and TRBJ1-1; no clear D gene. The germline V gene has CDR1 SGHDT and CDR2 YYEEEE. The V end was cut by 4 bases, the J end by 1 base, with 14 bases between. The CDR3 spans 15 residues. The CDR3 DNA reads TGTGCCAGCAGCCCCGGGAGGGCGGGGAACACTGAAGCTTTCTTT. This sequence encodes CASSPGRAGNTEAFF.

The chain uses TRBV19 and TRBJ2-7; D might be TRBD2 (7 bases). This CDR3 is 15 amino acids long. Trimming cost V 5 bases and J 5 bases, with 19 bases left between them. Germline assignment: CDR1 LNHDA and CDR2 SQIVND (reference sequence). The CDR3 protein is CASSFSGTTGNEQYF. The CDR3 DNA sequence: TGTGCCAGTAGTTTCAGCGGGACGACAGGTAACGAGCAGTACTTC.

This clone occurred a few times. The chain uses TRBV12-5 and TRBJ2-3, with D perhaps TRBD1 (8 bases). Germline values: CDR1 LGHNT, CDR2 FRNRAP. The CDR3 has 16 residues. The V end lost 6 bases, the J end lost 2 bases, and 18 bases lay between the germline ends. The CDR3 DNA follows: TGTGCTAGTGGGAGCGGGGTCCAGGGGGCCACAGATACGCAGTATTTT. The encoded protein is CASGSGVQGATDTQYF.

This clone occurred a few times. This chain joins TRBV7-8 and TRBJ1-5, with TRBD1 matching over 7 bases. V shed 10 bases and J 0 bases; nucleotides not matched to a gene: 12. The germline V gene has CDR1 SGHVS and CDR2 FQNEAQ. The CDR3 extends over 16 amino acids. Written as DNA, the CDR3 is TGTGCCACAAAGGAGGGGGCGCCTTATAGCAATCAGCCCCAGCATTTT. Residues: CATKEGAPYSNQPQHF.

This clone appeared a few times. The chain combines TRBV6-5 with TRBJ2-1; 7 bases are shared with TRBD2. The V segment lost 6 bases and the J segment 7 bases; nucleotides outside the gene matches: 6. The CDR3 is 13 residues long. Germline CDR1 MNHEY, CDR2 SVGAGI. CDR3 sequence reads: CASRQTGGNEQFF. CDR3 bases: TGTGCCAGCAGGCAGACGGGAGGAAATGAGCAGTTCTTC.

The J gene is TRBJ2-1, the V gene TRBV19; D may be TRBD1 (5 bases). V was pared by 10 bases and J by 1 base, with 14 bases between. Germline values: CDR1 LNHDA, CDR2 SQIVND (reference sequence). CDR3 size: 14 residues. The CDR3 loop is CATLLKGSYNEQFF. CDR3 bases: TGTGCCACTCTTCTTAAGGGGTCCTACAATGAGCAGTTCTTC.

The chain employs TRBV18 and TRBJ2-4, with unresolved D. Germline CDR1 is KGHSH and CDR2 is LQKENI. CDR3 length equals 13 residues. Trimming cost V 4 bases and J 3 bases, with 7 bases left between them. CDR3 in DNA: TGTGCCAGCTCACTCGCGAGCAAAAACATTCAGTACTTC. Translation: CASSLASKNIQYF.

This clone was observed a few times. This chain joins TRBV11-2 and TRBJ1-2, with 8 bases fitting TRBD1. This CDR3 has 17 amino acids. With 6 bases clipped from V and 4 bases from J, the junction kept 16 bases outside the gene matches. CDR1 and CDR2 from the germline V gene are SGHAT and FQNNGV. DNA of the CDR3: TGTGCCAGCAGAAGAGGACAGGGTCAGTTCCTAAGCTATGGCTACACCTTC. Encoded protein: CASRRGQGQFLSYGYTF.

The V call is TRBV5-1, the J call TRBJ1-1; weak D call: TRBD1 (5 bases). The CDR3 consists of 13 residues. Germline V gene data show CDR1 as SGHRS and CDR2 as YFSETQ. V was clipped by 4 bases and J by 5 bases, with 12 bases between them. CDR3 coding DNA: TGCGCCAGCAGCAATCGGGGGAGGACTGAAGCTTTCTTT. Encoded protein: CASSNRGRTEAFF.

There are a few counts of this clone. The chain combines TRBV27 with TRBJ1-2, with unresolved D. The length of the CDR3 is 11 residues. The V end lost 8 bases, the J end lost 8 bases, and 12 bases lay between the germline ends. The V gene's germline CDR1 is MNHEY and CDR2 SMNVEV (reference sequence). The CDR3 sequence is CASHSGWGYTF. CDR3 DNA: TGTGCCAGCCATTCAGGCTGGGGCTACACCTTC.

The chain is built from TRBV7-9 and TRBJ1-3; 7 bases are shared with TRBD1. V shed 2 bases, J shed 7 bases, and the junction held 8 bases outside the gene matches. The CDR3 spans 15 residues. Germline V gene lookup returns CDR1 SEHNR and CDR2 FQNEAQ (reference sequence). The CDR3 here is CASSLSRDRRNTIYF. The CDR3 region has the DNA TGTGCCAGCAGCTTATCCCGGGACAGACGGAACACCATATATTTT.

The chain links TRBV6-5 to TRBJ1-6; a weak D match, TRBD1 (5 bases). The germline V and J ends were trimmed by 0 bases and 8 bases, with 14 bases remaining between them. This CDR3 comprises 16 residues. Germline-derived CDR1 and CDR2 are MNHEY and SVGAGI. Here the CDR3 reads CASSYSLRVDDSPLHF. The CDR3 nucleotides are TGTGCCAGCAGTTACTCGCTCAGGGTTGATGATTCACCCCTCCACTTT.

This clone was observed a handful of times. This chain uses TRBV6-1 with TRBJ2-7, with D possibly matching TRBD1 (6 bases). Trimming removed 3 bases from V and 6 bases from J, with 6 bases in between. In germline, CDR1 is MNHNS, CDR2 SASEGT. The CDR3 runs to 11 residues. The CDR3 DNA is TGTGCCAGCAGTGACAGGGGCGAGCAGTACTTC. Translated, it gives CASSDRGEQYF.

This clone has a single count. This chain's CDR3 is CASSQDNFSGSPLHF. CDR3 nucleotides: TGCGCCAGCAGCCAAGATAATTTCTCCGGGTCACCCCTCCACTTT. The chain uses TRBV4-3 and TRBJ1-6, with unresolved D. The CDR3 is made up of 15 amino acids. V lost 0 bases, J lost 10 bases, and 13 bases lay in between. From germline, CDR1 is LGHNA and CDR2 YSLEER.

The V and J genes are TRBV7-6 and TRBJ1-3; a weak D match, TRBD1 (6 bases). V was pared by 5 bases and J by 1 base, with 12 bases between. This CDR3 has 15 amino acids. Germline V gives CDR1 SGHVS, CDR2 FNYEAQ. CDR3 DNA: TGTGCCAGCAGCCCATCAGGGGAGTCTGGAAACACCATATATTTT. Amino acid sequence: CASSPSGESGNTIYF.

V and J are TRBV6-6 and TRBJ2-7; 10 nucleotides align to TRBD1. Germline V lookup: CDR1 MNHNY, CDR2 SVGAGI (reference sequence). The CDR3 contains 14 residues. Trimming took 5 bases from V and 5 from J; bases not matched to a gene: 6. CDR3 sequence (DNA): TGTGCCAGCAGTCCCCGGGACAGGGGAAACGAGCAGTACTTC. It is translated as CASSPRDRGNEQYF.

The chain carries TRBV10-3 and TRBJ1-3; D not resolved. The CDR3 length is 19 residues. Germline values: CDR1 ENHRY, CDR2 SYGVKD. V shed 4 bases and J shed 0 bases, with 22 bases lying between them. The CDR3 loop reads CAISGRLGRSRSSGNTIYF. The CDR3 region has the DNA TGTGCCATCAGTGGTAGGCTTGGGAGGTCCCGGAGCTCTGGAAACACCATATATTTT.

This chain uses TRBV11-2 with TRBJ2-7; 7 positions match TRBD1. Germline assignment: CDR1 SGHAT and CDR2 FQNNGV. Losses at the gene ends were 2 bases for V and 2 bases for J; bases not matched to a gene: 9. CDR3 length: 16 residues. This CDR3 reads CASSLWSPDRAYEQYF. Here the CDR3 DNA reads TGTGCCAGCAGCTTATGGTCCCCCGACAGGGCCTACGAGCAGTACTTC. The variable domain in full, completed from reference TRBV11-2 and TRBJ2-7, reads EAGVAQSPRYKIIEKRQSVAFWCNPISGHATLYWYQQILGQGPKLLIQFQNNGVVDDSQLPKDRFSAERLKGVDSTLKIQPAKLEDSAVYLCASSLWSPDRAYEQYFGPGTRLTVT.

This clone was recorded a few times. V usage is TRBV6-5 and J usage is TRBJ2-7; no definite D call. This CDR3 region has 15 residues. From germline, CDR1 is MNHEY and CDR2 SVGAGI. V shed 0 bases and J shed 4 bases, with 13 bases lying between them. The CDR3 bases are TGTGCCAGCAGTTACTCCCGGAACGACGGGTACGAGCAGTACTTC. Translated: CASSYSRNDGYEQYF.